The 32 T cell receptor beta chains below all came from one sample that was sequenced in a study of siplizumab effects on memory and regulatory T cells. Libraries were prepared by immunoSEQ multiplex PCR; TCRdb keeps only in-frame clonotypes and omits some of them. Of 85,000 or so clones in the sample, 95% were seen once. The sequencing sample was made of CD8+ T cells sorted from blood. The receptors were sampled from a human donor in good health.

This chain joins TRBV7-8 and TRBJ1-2; no firm D call. Germline-derived CDR1 and CDR2 are SGHVS and FQNEAQ. The V and J ends lost 1 base and 3 bases respectively, with 9 bases between them. CDR3 length equals 14 residues. CDR3 amino acids: CASSLGGGDYGYTF. The CDR3 nucleotides read TGTGCCAGCAGCTTAGGGGGAGGAGACTATGGCTACACCTTC.

In its sample, this clone was seen once. The chain combines TRBV7-9 with TRBJ2-3; either TRBD1 or TRBD2 may supply D (5 bases each). The CDR3 sequence is 13 residues long. V lost 5 bases to trimming and J lost 2 bases, with 8 bases between them. Germline V gene data show CDR1 as SEHNR and CDR2 as FQNEAQ (reference sequence). CDR3 sequence (DNA): TGTGCCAGCAGCCTAGGGACCACAGATACGCAGTATTTT. Its protein is CASSLGTTDTQYF.

The chain couples TRBV6-1 to TRBJ2-7; maybe TRBD2 (6 bases). CDR3 length: 12 residues. CDR1 and CDR2 (germline): MNHNS, SASEGT. Deletions cut 4 bases from V and 3 bases from J, with 7 bases between. In DNA, the CDR3 is TGTGCCAGCAGTGTCGGGAGCTACGAGCAGTACTTC. It encodes CASSVGSYEQYF.

The V and J genes are TRBV30 and TRBJ2-1; no clear D gene. The germline V gene encodes CDR1 GTSNPN and CDR2 SVGIG (reference sequence). The CDR3 runs 11 residues. The CDR3 protein is CAGVADNEQFF. The CDR3 nucleotides read TGTGCTGGTGTAGCAGACAATGAGCAGTTCTTC.

The chain recombines TRBV27 with TRBJ2-7; D possibly corresponds to TRBD1 (7 bases). Trimming took off 10 bases at V and 1 base at J, with 14 bases between the two ends. The CDR3 covers 13 residues. Germline CDR1 MNHEY, CDR2 SMNVEV (reference sequence). The CDR3 DNA is TGTGCCACCAGGGGGGACTCTTCCTACGAGCAGTACTTC. Its translation: CATRGDSSYEQYF.

The chain combines TRBV11-2 with TRBJ2-7; tentative D call: TRBD2 (6 bases). Deletions cut 5 bases from V and 7 bases from J, with 12 bases between. The germline V gene has CDR1 SGHAT and CDR2 FQNNGV. The length of the CDR3 is 12 residues. The CDR3 DNA reads as TGTGCCAGCAGCAGCGGGCCGCGGGAGCAGTACTTC. It encodes CASSSGPREQYF.

The chain uses TRBV5-1 and TRBJ2-7, with D maybe TRBD2 (5 bases). The CDR3 has 19 residues. The V end was cut by 4 bases, the J end by 2 bases, with 28 bases between. Germline-derived CDR1 and CDR2 are SGHRS and YFSETQ. The CDR3 nucleotides are TGCGCCAGCAGCCAACCAGAGCGGACGGAGTTCTCTGACGCCTACGAGCAGTACTTC. It is translated as CASSQPERTEFSDAYEQYF.

The V call is TRBV19, the J call TRBJ1-2; D gene uncertain. Germline CDR1 is LNHDA and CDR2 is SQIVND (reference sequence). V lost 4 bases and J lost 0, with 15 bases in between. The CDR3 totals 16 residues. CDR3 amino acids: CASSKSPQNSNYGYTF. CDR3 nucleotide sequence: TGTGCCAGTAGTAAGTCCCCACAGAACTCTAACTATGGCTACACCTTC. The full variable domain, its missing parts supplied by reference TRBV19 and TRBJ1-2, is DGGITQSPKYLFRKEGQNVTLSCEQNLNHDAMYWYRQDPGQGLRLIYYSQIVNDFQKGDIAEGYSVSREKKESFPLTVTSAQKNPTAFYLCASSKSPQNSNYGYTFGSGTRLTVV.

This rearrangement joins TRBV9 to TRBJ2-7; D gene unclear. The germline gives CDR1 SGDLS, CDR2 YYNGEE. V lost 4 bases to trimming and J lost 5 bases, with 13 bases between them. The CDR3 is made up of 13 amino acids. CDR3 coding DNA: TGTGCCAGCAGCCCAGGAGATGGGGACGAGCAGTACTTC. It codes for CASSPGDGDEQYF.

This clone was recorded once. The chain is built from TRBV10-1 and TRBJ2-3, with unresolved D. The ends were cut back, 0 bases at V and 4 bases at J, with 11 bases in the middle. The CDR3 runs to 15 residues. The V gene's germline CDR1 is WNHNN and CDR2 SYGVQD (reference sequence). The CDR3 sequence is CASSESGRQADTQYF. The CDR3 DNA is TGCGCCAGCAGTGAGTCTGGCCGGCAGGCAGATACGCAGTATTTT.

This clone was recorded once. V and J are TRBV5-1 and TRBJ1-5; TRBD1 might be the D (6 bases). CDR3 length equals 16 residues. The germline CDR1 and CDR2 sequences are SGHRS and YFSETQ. V lost 4 bases, J lost 4 bases, and 18 bases lay in between. CDR3 sequence: CASSTGRDKINQPQHF. DNA for the CDR3: TGCGCCAGCAGCACGGGCCGGGACAAGATAAATCAGCCCCAGCATTTT.

This chain connects TRBV11-2 to TRBJ2-1; weak D call: TRBD1 (5 bases). The CDR3 contains 16 residues. Germline V gives CDR1 SGHAT, CDR2 FQNNGV. The ends were cut back, 1 base at V and 3 bases at J, with 13 bases in the middle. As DNA, the CDR3 is TGTGCCAGCAGCTTAGGCTTCTCAGGGTACTACAATGAGCAGTTCTTC. Translated: CASSLGFSGYYNEQFF.

The chain couples TRBV9 to TRBJ2-2, with TRBD2 identical over 9 bases. V was clipped by 4 bases and J by 1 base; unmatched bases: 2. CDR1 SGDLS and CDR2 YYNGEE come from the germline V gene. The CDR3 length is 15 residues. As DNA, the CDR3 is TGTGCCAGCAGCACGACTAGCGGGAACACCGGGGAGCTGTTTTTT. Translation gives CASSTTSGNTGELFF.

The V and J genes are TRBV9 and TRBJ2-7; the D gene is possibly TRBD2 (6 bases). The CDR3 totals 13 residues. The V end lost 0 bases, the J end lost 9 bases, and 13 bases lay between the germline ends. CDR1 and CDR2 (germline): SGDLS, YYNGEE. DNA for the CDR3: TGTGCCAGCAGCGTAGGCTCGCGGGGCGCGCAGTACTTC. Amino acid sequence: CASSVGSRGAQYF. Supplemented by reference TRBV9 and TRBJ2-7, the full variable domain reads DSGVTQTPKHLITATGQRVTLRCSPRSGDLSVYWYQQSLDQGLQFLIQYYNGEERAKGNILERFSAQQFPDLHSELNLSSLELGDSALYFCASSVGSRGAQYFGPGTRLTVT.

The chain links TRBV4-1 to TRBJ2-7; D is possibly TRBD1 or TRBD2 (7 bases each). The germline CDR1 and CDR2 sequences are MGHRA and YSYEKL. The germline V and J ends were trimmed by 1 base and 2 bases, with 12 bases remaining between them. This CDR3 spans 15 amino acids. The CDR3, as DNA: TGCGCCAGCAGCCAAGGCCCAGGGGGGGCCTACGAGCAGTACTTC. Translation gives CASSQGPGGAYEQYF.

The chain uses TRBV4-2 and TRBJ1-2, with TRBD1 as a possible D gene (5 bases). CDR3 length: 12 amino acids. Germline V gives CDR1 LGHNA, CDR2 YNFKEQ. V was cut by 0 bases and J by 11 bases, with 10 bases left in between. CDR3 DNA: TGTGCCAGCAGCCAAGATAAGAGACAGTACACCTTC. Protein: CASSQDKRQYTF.

The chain has TRBV19 and TRBJ2-5; D is unresolved. CDR3 size: 15 residues. Trimming cost V 0 bases and J 1 base, with 9 bases left between them. The germline gives CDR1 LNHDA, CDR2 SQIVND (reference sequence). The CDR3: CASSIEGRIQETQYF. The CDR3 coding sequence is TGTGCCAGTAGTATAGAAGGACGTATCCAAGAGACCCAGTACTTC.

The gene calls are TRBV5-4 and TRBJ2-7; 10 bases are shared with TRBD1. From germline, CDR1 is SGHNT and CDR2 YYREEE (reference sequence). The CDR3 runs 14 residues. J lost 4 bases, V lost 4 bases, and 5 bases had no gene match. The DNA of the CDR3 is TGTGCCAGCAGCAAAGGGACAGGGGCGTACGAGCAGTACTTC. It specifies CASSKGTGAYEQYF.

For the CDR3, the DNA is TGTGCCAGCAGCTTGGGGTGGACAGGGGGCGACGAGCAGTACTTC. It specifies CASSLGWTGGDEQYF. The rearrangement joins TRBV5-8 to TRBJ2-7; TRBD1 aligns across 11 bases. V gave up 0 bases and J gave up 5 bases; unmatched junction bases: 4. The CDR3 length is 15 residues. Germline V gene lookup returns CDR1 SGHTS and CDR2 YDEGEE.

The CDR3 nucleotides are TGTGCCAGCAGCTTAAGACTAGCGGTTAACCAAGAGACCCAGTACTTC. It is translated as CASSLRLAVNQETQYF. This rearrangement joins TRBV7-6 to TRBJ2-5; 9 bases are shared with TRBD2. CDR1 and CDR2 from the germline V gene are SGHVS and FNYEAQ. The V segment lost 2 bases and the J segment 0 bases; nucleotides outside the gene matches: 4. CDR3 size: 16 residues.

The chain recombines TRBV4-1 with TRBJ2-3; D unclear. Deletions cut 4 bases from V and 2 bases from J, with 4 bases between. CDR3 length: 12 residues. Germline V gene sequence: CDR1 MGHRA, CDR2 YSYEKL. The CDR3 DNA is TGCGCCAGCAGCCTCTCCACAGATACGCAGTATTTT. Protein: CASSLSTDTQYF.

The J gene is TRBJ2-7, the V gene TRBV11-1, with 11 positions matching TRBD1. The CDR3 length is 14 residues. With 4 bases clipped from V and 3 bases from J, the junction kept 2 bases outside the gene matches. Per germline, CDR1 SGHAT and CDR2 FQDESV (reference sequence). CDR3 residues: CASSSGTGGYEQYF. The CDR3 region has the DNA TGTGCCAGCAGCTCCGGGACAGGGGGCTACGAGCAGTACTTC.

The chain joins TRBV30 to TRBJ2-7; the match to TRBD1 covers 9 bases. With 1 base clipped from V and 1 base from J, the junction kept 8 bases outside the gene matches. The length of the CDR3 is 16 residues. The germline V gene encodes CDR1 GTSNPN and CDR2 SVGIG (reference sequence). The CDR3 DNA reads as TGTGCCTGGAGTGGGGGTAGGGACAGGGTGTCCTACGAGCAGTACTTC. Translating it yields CAWSGGRDRVSYEQYF.

This chain connects TRBV4-1 to TRBJ2-2; no firm D call. Germline assignment: CDR1 MGHRA and CDR2 YSYEKL. V lost 3 bases and J lost 0, with 11 bases in between. The CDR3 extends over 16 amino acids. In nucleotides, the CDR3 is TGCGCCAGCAGCCAGAACAGCCCTGCGAACACCGGGGAGCTGTTTTTT. Its protein product is CASSQNSPANTGELFF.

The chain is built from TRBV7-9 and TRBJ1-4, with TRBD1 as a possible D gene (6 bases). The CDR3 totals 13 residues. Germline V lookup: CDR1 SEHNR, CDR2 FQNEAQ (reference sequence). Trimming stripped 5 bases from V and 14 bases from J, with 18 bases between. In DNA form, the CDR3 reads TGTGCCAGCAGCCCAGGGGATTCGGAAGGGCTGTTTTTT. This gives the protein CASSPGDSEGLFF.

V and J are TRBV6-5 and TRBJ2-7, with 7 positions matching TRBD1. Per germline, CDR1 MNHEY and CDR2 SVGAGI. Trimming took 2 bases from V and 5 from J; bases not matched to a gene: 3. This CDR3 region has 13 residues. The CDR3: CASSYGQGDEQYF. The CDR3 coding sequence is TGTGCCAGCAGTTACGGGCAGGGGGACGAGCAGTACTTC.

This chain connects TRBV11-2 to TRBJ2-7; no firm D call. The V end was cut by 2 bases, the J end by 7 bases, with 12 bases between. Germline values: CDR1 SGHAT, CDR2 FQNNGV. The CDR3 contains 13 residues. The CDR3 protein is CASSLNPPNEQYF. The CDR3 DNA is TGTGCCAGCAGCTTAAACCCCCCTAATGAGCAGTACTTC.

The rearrangement links TRBV5-4 to TRBJ2-7; a weak D match, TRBD2 (5 bases). With 2 bases removed from V and 5 bases from J, the gap between germline ends came to 14 bases. Germline lookup yields CDR1 SGHNT and CDR2 YYREEE (reference sequence). The CDR3 has 14 residues. As DNA, the CDR3 is TGTGCCAGCAGCTTTGGCCCGGGTAGCGACGAGCAGTACTTC. It specifies CASSFGPGSDEQYF.

The chain couples TRBV11-3 to TRBJ2-2; D is perhaps TRBD1 (5 bases). In germline, CDR1 is SGHNT, CDR2 YENEEA. Trimming stripped 3 bases from V and 0 bases from J, with 8 bases between. This CDR3 contains 15 residues. The CDR3 bases are TGTGCCAGCAGCTTGGACAACTCGAACACCGGGGAGCTGTTTTTT. Translation gives CASSLDNSNTGELFF.

J is TRBJ2-1 and V is TRBV11-2; D perhaps matches TRBD2 (6 bases). Trimming cost V 5 bases and J 0 bases, with 14 bases left between them. Germline CDR1 SGHAT, CDR2 FQNNGV. The CDR3 sequence is 16 residues long. CDR3 region: CASSLGGSDSYNEQFF. The CDR3 bases are TGTGCCAGCAGCCTCGGAGGGAGCGACTCCTACAATGAGCAGTTCTTC.

The rearrangement joins TRBV27 to TRBJ2-3; TRBD1 aligns across 12 bases. Germline V CDR1 and CDR2: MNHEY, SMNVEV (reference sequence). The V gene end was trimmed by 6 bases and the J gene end by 2 bases; junction bases not matched to a gene: 3. CDR3 size: 15 residues. The CDR3 loop is CASSRDRGPTDTQYF. CDR3 sequence (DNA): TGTGCCAGCAGCAGGGACAGGGGGCCCACAGATACGCAGTATTTT.

The rearrangement uses TRBV13 and TRBJ2-7; 7 bases align to TRBD2. Germline-derived CDR1 and CDR2 are PRHDT and FYEKMQ (reference sequence). This CDR3 contains 15 residues. V dropped 0 bases and J dropped 7; count of bases not matched to a gene: 9. The CDR3 protein is CASSLGRWEGKEQYF. CDR3 coding DNA: TGTGCCAGCAGCTTAGGCCGGTGGGAGGGGAAGGAGCAGTACTTC.